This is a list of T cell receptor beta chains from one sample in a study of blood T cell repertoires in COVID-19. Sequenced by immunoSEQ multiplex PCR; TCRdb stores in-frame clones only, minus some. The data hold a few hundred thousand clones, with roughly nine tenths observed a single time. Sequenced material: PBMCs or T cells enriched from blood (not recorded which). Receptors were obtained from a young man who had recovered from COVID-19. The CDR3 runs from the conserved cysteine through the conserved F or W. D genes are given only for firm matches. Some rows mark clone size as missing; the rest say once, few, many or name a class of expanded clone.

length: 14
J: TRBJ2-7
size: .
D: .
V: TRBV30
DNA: TGTGCCTGGAGTATCTACAGGAGAGTCGACGAGCAGTACTTC
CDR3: CAWSIYRRVDEQYF

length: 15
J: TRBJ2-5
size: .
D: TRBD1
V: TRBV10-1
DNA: TGCGCCAGCAAGCCGGGACAGGGGTGGCGAGAGACCCAGTACTTC
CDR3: CASKPGQGWRETQYF

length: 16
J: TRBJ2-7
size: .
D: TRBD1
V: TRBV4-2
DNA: TGTGCCAGCAGCCTAAAGGACAGGGGGCTTAGCTACGAGCAGTACTTC
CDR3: CASSLKDRGLSYEQYF

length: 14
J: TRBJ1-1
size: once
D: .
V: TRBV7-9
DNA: TGTGCCAGCAGCCTTCGACGGGGGAACACTGAAGCTTTCTTT
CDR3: CASSLRRGNTEAFF

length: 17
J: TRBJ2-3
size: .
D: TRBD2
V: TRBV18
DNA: TGTGCCAGCTCACAGATGACAAGCGGGAGAGGGACAGATACGCAGTATTTT
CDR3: CASSQMTSGRGTDTQYF

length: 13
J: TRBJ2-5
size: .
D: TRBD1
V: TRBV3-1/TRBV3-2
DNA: TGTGCCAGCAGTTGGACAGGCCAAGAGACCCAGTACTTC
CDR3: CASSWTGQETQYF

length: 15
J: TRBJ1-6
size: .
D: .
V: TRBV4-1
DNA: TGCGCCAGCAGCCAAGAATCAGGTCTCGGTTCACCCCTCCACTTT
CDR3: CASSQESGLGSPLHF

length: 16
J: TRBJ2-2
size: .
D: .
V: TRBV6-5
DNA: TGTGCCAGCAGTTACAGCGGTAGTGTTAACACCGGGGAGCTGTTTTTT
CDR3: CASSYSGSVNTGELFF

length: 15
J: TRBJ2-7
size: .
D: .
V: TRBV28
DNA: TGTGCCAGCAATAATCGGGTCCCGAGCTCCTACGAGCAGTACTTC
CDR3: CASNNRVPSSYEQYF

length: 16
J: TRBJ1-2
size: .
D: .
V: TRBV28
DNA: TGTGCCAGCAGCCCTCAGTGGGGCGGGGTATACTATGGCTACACCTTC
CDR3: CASSPQWGGVYYGYTF

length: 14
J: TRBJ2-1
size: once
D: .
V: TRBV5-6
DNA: TGTGCCAGCAGCGTCGGGACACAGTACAATGAGCAGTTCTTC
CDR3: CASSVGTQYNEQFF

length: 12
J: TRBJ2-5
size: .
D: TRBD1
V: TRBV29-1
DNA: TGCAGCGTGGGACAGGGTGAAGAGACCCAGTACTTC
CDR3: CSVGQGEETQYF

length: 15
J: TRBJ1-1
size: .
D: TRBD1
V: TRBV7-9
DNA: TGTGCCAGCAGCGATACGGGACAGATGAACACTGAAGCTTTCTTT
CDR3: CASSDTGQMNTEAFF

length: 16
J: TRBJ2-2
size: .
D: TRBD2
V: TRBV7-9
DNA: TGTGCCAGCACTCCCTACTCAGCGGGAGGGCCCGGGGAGCTGTTTTTT
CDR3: CASTPYSAGGPGELFF

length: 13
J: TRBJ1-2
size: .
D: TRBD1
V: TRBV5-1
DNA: TGCGCCAGCAGCTTGGGGGACAGGGTTGGCTACACCTTC
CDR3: CASSLGDRVGYTF

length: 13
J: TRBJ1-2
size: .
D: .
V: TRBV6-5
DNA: TGTGCCAGCAGTTACCGGGGGGCTAAGGGCTACACCTTC
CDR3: CASSYRGAKGYTF

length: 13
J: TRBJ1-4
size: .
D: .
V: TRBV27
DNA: TGTGCCAGCAGTACTTTGACAGTTGCAAAACTGTTTTTT
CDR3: CASSTLTVAKLFF

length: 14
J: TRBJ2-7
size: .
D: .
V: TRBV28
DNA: TGTGCCAGCAGTTCTGGGACACAGCCTTACGAGCAGTACTTC
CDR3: CASSSGTQPYEQYF

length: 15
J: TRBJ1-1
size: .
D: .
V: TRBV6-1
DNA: TGTGCCAGCAGTGAAATTATTTCAGGGAACACTGAAGCTTTCTTT
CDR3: CASSEIISGNTEAFF

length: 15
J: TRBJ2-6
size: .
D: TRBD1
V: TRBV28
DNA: TGTGCCAGCAGTTCACAGGGGGCTGGGGCCAACGTCCTGACTTTC
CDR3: CASSSQGAGANVLTF